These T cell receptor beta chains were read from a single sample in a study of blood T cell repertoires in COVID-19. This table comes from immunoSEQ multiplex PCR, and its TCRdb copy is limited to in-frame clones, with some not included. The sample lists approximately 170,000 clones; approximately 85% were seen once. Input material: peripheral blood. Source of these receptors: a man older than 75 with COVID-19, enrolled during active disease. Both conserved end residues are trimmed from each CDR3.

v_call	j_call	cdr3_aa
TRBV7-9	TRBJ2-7	ASSSGTGNYEQY
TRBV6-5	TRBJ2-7	ASSYMGQGYEQY
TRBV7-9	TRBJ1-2	ASSPLSYGYT
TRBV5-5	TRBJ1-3	ASSFLQGRNTIY
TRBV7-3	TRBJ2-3	ASSLTSGSDTQY
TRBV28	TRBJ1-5	ASTSLGGQLRQPQH
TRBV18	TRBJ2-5	ASSPGRQETQY
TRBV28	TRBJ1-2	ASRRGQIYGYT
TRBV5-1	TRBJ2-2	ASSLGTGGTGELF
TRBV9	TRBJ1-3	ASSGQGGNTIY
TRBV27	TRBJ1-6	ASKPYGTGNNSPLH
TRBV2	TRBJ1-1	ASSRDRGIMNTEAF
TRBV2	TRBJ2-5	ASSQDRAQETQY
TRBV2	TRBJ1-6	ARTGSEDSPLH
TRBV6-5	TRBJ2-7	ASSSGTGSYEQY
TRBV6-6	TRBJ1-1	ASSPTGGGTEAF
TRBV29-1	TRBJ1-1	SVGDRGYTEAF
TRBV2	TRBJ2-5	ASSDRLAGETQY
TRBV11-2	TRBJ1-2	ASSLGRRNTYGYT
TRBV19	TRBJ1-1	ASSMGRLQAF
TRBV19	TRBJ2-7	ASSPRQGARINEQY
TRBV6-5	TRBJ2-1	ASRWQGDNEQF
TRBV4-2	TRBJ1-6	ASSQVSGNSPLH
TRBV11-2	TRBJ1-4	ASSLLAANEKLF
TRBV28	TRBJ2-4	ASSDRTGRNIQY
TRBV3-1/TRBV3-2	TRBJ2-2	ASSLTGEGGELF
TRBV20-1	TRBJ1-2	SASSGASDYGYT
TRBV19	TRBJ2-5	ASSQTKLKMTQY